This T cell receptor (beta chain) was sequenced for a study of blood T cell repertoires in COVID-19. Overall study: Specimens from acute and convalescent COVID-19 originated in the United States, Italy and Spain.

Assay: immunoSEQ multiplex PCR; the TCRdb copy retains only in-frame clones and omits some. Among some 200,000 clones listed, 81% were seen once. In terms of age and location, participants ranged from roughly 18 to 100 years and lived in about 25 US areas. Sample: PBMCs or T cells enriched from blood (not recorded which). The sequence was obtained from a woman aged 50 to 65 with acute COVID-19.

The CDR3 DNA reads TGTGCCAGCAGCTTAATCCCCGGGACAGGGATCACAGATACGCAGTATTTT. This translates into CASSLIPGTGITDTQYF. The rearrangement links TRBV7-2 to TRBJ2-3; 9 bases are shared with TRBD1. This CDR3 region has 17 residues. V was clipped by 2 bases and J by 2 bases; unmatched bases: 8. Germline V gene data show CDR1 as SGHTA and CDR2 as FQGNSA.